The clone carrying this TCR beta chain was counted only a few times. Researchers prepared the TCRbeta library using unique molecular identifiers, the study reports. TCRdb ran MiXCR on the PCR reads and lists one entry per CDR3 protein. The data contain 700,000 to 950,000 distinct CDR3 sequences, roughly 16% of them singletons. The sample originates from a study of T-cell reconstitution after alpha-beta-depleted transplantation in children. Trimming cost V 2 bases and J 4 bases, with 24 bases left between them. Germline V gene sequence: CDR1 MNHEY, CDR2 SMNVEV (reference sequence). This CDR3 is built from 19 residues.

This chain joins TRBV27 and TRBJ1-5; tentative D call: TRBD1 (6 bases). The TCR was taken from a male patient younger than 18 who had a stem cell transplant for acute lymphoblastic leukemia, so the T cells may come from the graft donor. The sequenced sample was PBMCs, mostly from graft donor cells, obtained 360 days after TCRalphabeta/CD19-depleted stem cell transplant. CDR3: CASSLRAGVHECGNQPQHF. DNA for the CDR3: TGTGCCAGCAGTTTAAGGGCAGGGGTTCATGAATGCGGGAATCAGCCCCAGCATTTT.